These T cell receptor beta chains were read from a single sample in a study. One entry per CDR3 protein results from TCRdb running MiXCR on the RT-PCR reads. The sample consists of about 680,000 distinct CDR3 sequences, approximately 14% of them appearing once. Sequencing was performed on memory CD4+ T cells from blood. All receptors derive from a female donor in good health, serving as a healthy control. Both conserved end residues are part of each CDR3. The order of the fields is D gene, J gene, clone size, V gene, CDR3 protein, CDR3 DNA. D genes are given only for firm matches. The size field is filled for only some rows; it gives once, few, many or a size class.

d_call: -; j_call: TRBJ2-3; clone_size: -; v_call: TRBV25-1; cdr3_aa: CASTRDAWGLGGDTQYF; cdr3_nt: TGTGCCAGCACCCGAGACGCCTGGGGGCTGGGGGGGGATACGCAGTATTTT
d_call: -; j_call: TRBJ2-3; clone_size: many; v_call: TRBV7-2; cdr3_aa: CASSSRQFTDTQYF; cdr3_nt: TGTGCCAGCAGCTCCCGACAGTTCACAGATACGCAGTATTTT
d_call: -; j_call: TRBJ2-2; clone_size: few; v_call: TRBV20-1; cdr3_aa: CSAEKGPEDGELFF; cdr3_nt: TGCAGTGCTGAAAAGGGACCAGAAGACGGGGAGCTGTTTTTT
d_call: -; j_call: TRBJ1-1; clone_size: -; v_call: TRBV7-9; cdr3_aa: CASSLEKTGNTEAFF; cdr3_nt: TGTGCCAGCAGCTTAGAGAAGACGGGGAACACTGAAGCTTTCTTT
d_call: -; j_call: TRBJ2-3; clone_size: many; v_call: TRBV6-5; cdr3_aa: CASSYSGITDTQYF; cdr3_nt: TGTGCCAGCAGTTACTCAGGGATCACAGATACGCAGTATTTT
d_call: -; j_call: TRBJ2-1; clone_size: -; v_call: TRBV9; cdr3_aa: CASSVGFAVGMNEQFF; cdr3_nt: TGTGCCAGCAGCGTAGGCTTTGCCGTCGGGATGAATGAGCAGTTCTTC
d_call: -; j_call: TRBJ2-2; clone_size: -; v_call: TRBV4-3; cdr3_aa: CASSQDWIAANAGELFF; cdr3_nt: TGCGCCAGCAGCCAAGATTGGATAGCGGCGAACGCCGGGGAGCTGTTTTTT
d_call: TRBD1; j_call: TRBJ2-7; clone_size: few; v_call: TRBV5-1; cdr3_aa: CASSDRQGSYEQYF; cdr3_nt: TGCGCCAGCAGCGATAGACAGGGGAGCTACGAGCAGTACTTC
d_call: -; j_call: TRBJ2-1; clone_size: many; v_call: TRBV29-1; cdr3_aa: CSVEGVGGSSHEQFF; cdr3_nt: TGCAGCGTTGAAGGGGTGGGCGGGTCATCACATGAGCAGTTCTTC
d_call: -; j_call: TRBJ1-4; clone_size: many; v_call: TRBV5-5; cdr3_aa: CASSPRGLPNEKLFF; cdr3_nt: TGTGCCAGCAGCCCGCGTGGGCTACCTAATGAAAAACTGTTTTTT
d_call: -; j_call: TRBJ2-5; clone_size: -; v_call: TRBV5-4; cdr3_aa: CASSTARSLRTQYF; cdr3_nt: TGTGCCAGCAGCACGGCGAGGTCCCTTCGGACCCAGTACTTC
d_call: TRBD2; j_call: TRBJ2-1; clone_size: -; v_call: TRBV20-1; cdr3_aa: CSAQSPSGTRFLNEQFF; cdr3_nt: TGCAGTGCCCAGAGCCCTAGCGGGACCCGATTTTTGAATGAGCAGTTCTTC
d_call: TRBD1; j_call: TRBJ2-1; clone_size: -; v_call: TRBV6-1; cdr3_aa: CASGDRGAYNEQFF; cdr3_nt: TGTGCCAGCGGAGACAGGGGGGCTTACAATGAGCAGTTCTTC
d_call: -; j_call: TRBJ2-5; clone_size: few; v_call: TRBV7-2; cdr3_aa: CASSTRSARDQYF; cdr3_nt: TGTGCCAGCAGCACCAGATCCGCCCGCGACCAGTACTTC
d_call: -; j_call: TRBJ2-7; clone_size: -; v_call: TRBV12-3/TRBV12-4; cdr3_aa: CASSREVVEQYF; cdr3_nt: TGTGCCAGCAGCCGTGAAGTGGTCGAGCAGTACTTC
d_call: -; j_call: TRBJ1-1; clone_size: few; v_call: TRBV2; cdr3_aa: CASRGELNTEAFF; cdr3_nt: TGTGCCAGCAGGGGGGAATTGAACACTGAAGCTTTCTTT
d_call: -; j_call: TRBJ2-1; clone_size: few; v_call: TRBV27; cdr3_aa: CASSLNTEDEQFF; cdr3_nt: TGTGCCAGCAGTTTAAATACAGAAGATGAGCAGTTCTTC
d_call: -; j_call: TRBJ1-6; clone_size: -; v_call: TRBV29-1; cdr3_aa: CSVGVNNSPLHF; cdr3_nt: TGCAGCGTTGGAGTTAATAATTCACCCCTCCACTTT
d_call: TRBD2; j_call: TRBJ2-1; clone_size: -; v_call: TRBV27; cdr3_aa: CASSLKPSGDKQFF; cdr3_nt: TGTGCCAGCAGTTTAAAACCTAGCGGAGATAAGCAGTTCTTC
d_call: -; j_call: TRBJ2-2; clone_size: -; v_call: TRBV9; cdr3_aa: CASSVLSLGVTGELFF; cdr3_nt: TGTGCCAGCAGCGTATTAAGCCTGGGGGTCACCGGGGAGCTGTTTTTT
d_call: -; j_call: TRBJ2-1; clone_size: few; v_call: TRBV27; cdr3_aa: CASRKWADSSYNEQFF; cdr3_nt: TGTGCCAGCAGAAAGTGGGCAGACAGCTCCTACAATGAGCAGTTCTTC
d_call: -; j_call: TRBJ1-1; clone_size: few; v_call: TRBV11-2; cdr3_aa: CASSTRAAPNTEAFF; cdr3_nt: TGTGCCAGCAGCACCCGTGCAGCACCGAACACTGAAGCTTTCTTT
d_call: TRBD1; j_call: TRBJ2-7; clone_size: many; v_call: TRBV6-5; cdr3_aa: CASSYVQGANYEQYF; cdr3_nt: TGTGCCAGCAGTTATGTACAGGGGGCCAACTACGAGCAGTACTTC
d_call: -; j_call: TRBJ2-5; clone_size: many; v_call: TRBV7-7; cdr3_aa: CASSVGRTQQETQYF; cdr3_nt: TGTGCTAGCAGCGTCGGGCGGACCCAACAAGAGACCCAGTACTTC
d_call: TRBD1; j_call: TRBJ1-5; clone_size: -; v_call: TRBV7-2; cdr3_aa: CASSLAGTGGAGQPQHF; cdr3_nt: TGTGCCAGCAGCTTAGCGGGGACAGGGGGCGCCGGTCAGCCCCAGCATTTT
d_call: -; j_call: TRBJ1-3; clone_size: few; v_call: TRBV20-1; cdr3_aa: CSAREAGSDTIYF; cdr3_nt: TGCAGTGCTAGAGAAGCAGGTTCGGACACCATATATTTT
d_call: -; j_call: TRBJ2-1; clone_size: many; v_call: TRBV29-1; cdr3_aa: CSAVEGDVREQFF; cdr3_nt: TGCAGCGCCGTAGAGGGAGATGTTCGTGAGCAGTTCTTC
d_call: -; j_call: TRBJ2-6; clone_size: few; v_call: TRBV12-3/TRBV12-4; cdr3_aa: CASSPPGAGANVLTF; cdr3_nt: TGTGCCAGCAGTCCACCAGGTGCTGGGGCCAACGTCCTGACTTTC
d_call: TRBD2; j_call: TRBJ2-3; clone_size: few; v_call: TRBV6-2/TRBV6-3; cdr3_aa: CASSYHYPTSGSTDTQYF; cdr3_nt: TGTGCCAGCAGTTACCACTACCCGACTAGCGGCAGCACAGATACGCAGTATTTT
d_call: -; j_call: TRBJ1-2; clone_size: many; v_call: TRBV20-1; cdr3_aa: CSARILSAGVSFLYGYTF; cdr3_nt: TGCAGTGCTAGGATCCTTTCGGCAGGGGTCTCCTTTCTTTATGGCTACACCTTC
d_call: -; j_call: TRBJ2-1; clone_size: few; v_call: TRBV25-1; cdr3_aa: CASRSQGGEQFF; cdr3_nt: TGTGCCAGCCGGTCCCAAGGCGGTGAGCAGTTCTTC
d_call: TRBD2; j_call: TRBJ2-2; clone_size: -; v_call: TRBV27; cdr3_aa: CASSPLAGVAGELFF; cdr3_nt: TGTGCCAGCAGTCCTTTAGCGGGAGTAGCCGGGGAGCTGTTTTTT
d_call: -; j_call: TRBJ2-3; clone_size: few; v_call: TRBV15; cdr3_aa: CATSRFQATDTQYF; cdr3_nt: TGTGCCACCAGCCGATTCCAGGCCACAGATACGCAGTATTTT
d_call: -; j_call: TRBJ2-1; clone_size: -; v_call: TRBV5-1; cdr3_aa: CASSLSQRVNEQFF; cdr3_nt: TGCGCCAGCAGCTTGTCCCAGCGCGTCAATGAGCAGTTCTTC
d_call: -; j_call: TRBJ2-1; clone_size: -; v_call: TRBV6-2/TRBV6-3; cdr3_aa: CASSPKQGGIYNEQFF; cdr3_nt: TGTGCCAGCAGTCCGAAACAGGGGGGGATCTACAATGAGCAGTTCTTC
d_call: -; j_call: TRBJ1-5; clone_size: -; v_call: TRBV7-2; cdr3_aa: CASSLGAGVNQPQHF; cdr3_nt: TGTGCCAGCAGCCTCGGCGCAGGAGTCAATCAGCCCCAGCATTTT
d_call: -; j_call: TRBJ1-5; clone_size: few; v_call: TRBV6-1; cdr3_aa: CASSERGHSNQPQHF; cdr3_nt: TGTGCCAGCAGTGAACGGGGTCATAGCAATCAGCCCCAGCATTTT
d_call: TRBD2; j_call: TRBJ2-1; clone_size: few; v_call: TRBV9; cdr3_aa: CASSVAGGYDNEQFF; cdr3_nt: TGTGCCAGCAGCGTAGCGGGAGGATATGACAATGAGCAGTTCTTC
d_call: -; j_call: TRBJ1-2; clone_size: few; v_call: TRBV6-5; cdr3_aa: CASRLPGSRGYTF; cdr3_nt: TGTGCCAGCAGACTTCCGGGGTCGAGAGGCTACACCTTC
d_call: -; j_call: TRBJ1-1; clone_size: -; v_call: TRBV12-3/TRBV12-4; cdr3_aa: CASTFGGSNTEAFF; cdr3_nt: TGTGCCAGCACTTTCGGGGGGTCTAACACTGAAGCTTTCTTT
d_call: -; j_call: TRBJ1-6; clone_size: -; v_call: TRBV20-1; cdr3_aa: CSAINPGWSYNSPLHF; cdr3_nt: TGCAGTGCCATTAACCCGGGGTGGTCCTATAATTCACCCCTCCACTTT
d_call: TRBD2; j_call: TRBJ2-1; clone_size: -; v_call: TRBV7-9; cdr3_aa: CASSLIEGWSGRTYNEQFF; cdr3_nt: TGTGCCAGCAGCTTAATTGAGGGGTGGAGCGGGAGGACCTACAATGAGCAGTTCTTC
d_call: -; j_call: TRBJ2-3; clone_size: many; v_call: TRBV29-1; cdr3_aa: CSVVRGDTDTQYF; cdr3_nt: TGCAGCGTTGTGAGGGGGGATACAGATACGCAGTATTTT
d_call: TRBD1; j_call: TRBJ1-2; clone_size: many; v_call: TRBV20-1; cdr3_aa: CSAMEGAAGYTF; cdr3_nt: TGCAGTGCTATGGAGGGGGCGGCTGGCTACACCTTC
d_call: -; j_call: TRBJ2-7; clone_size: -; v_call: TRBV18; cdr3_aa: CATLSDTSYEQYF; cdr3_nt: TGTGCCACCTTATCGGACACCTCCTACGAGCAGTACTTC
d_call: TRBD2; j_call: TRBJ2-7; clone_size: many; v_call: TRBV6-5; cdr3_aa: CASSVGSGREQYF; cdr3_nt: TGTGCCAGCAGTGTGGGTAGCGGGCGCGAGCAGTACTTC
d_call: TRBD2; j_call: TRBJ2-3; clone_size: many; v_call: TRBV5-1; cdr3_aa: CASSLVESGDTDTQYF; cdr3_nt: TGCGCCAGCAGCTTGGTAGAAAGCGGGGACACAGATACGCAGTATTTT
d_call: -; j_call: TRBJ1-1; clone_size: many; v_call: TRBV4-3; cdr3_aa: CASSQGGLNTEAFF; cdr3_nt: TGCGCCAGCAGCCAAGGGGGGCTGAACACTGAAGCTTTCTTT
d_call: -; j_call: TRBJ1-3; clone_size: -; v_call: TRBV4-3; cdr3_aa: CASSQETGNTIYF; cdr3_nt: TGCGCCAGCAGCCAAGAAACGGGAAACACCATATATTTT
d_call: -; j_call: TRBJ1-1; clone_size: few; v_call: TRBV28; cdr3_aa: CASSLSGHTPFF; cdr3_nt: TGTGCCAGCAGTTTATCCGGACATACACCTTTCTTT